This T cell receptor (beta chain) stems from a study of PD-L1 blockade in urothelial cancer. Looking at the study overall: Patients, treated from about 2014 onward, received atezolizumab 1,200 mg intravenously every 3 weeks. Patients had undergone 0 to 3 prior chemotherapy regimens.

About this clone: Antigen: not known.

Study outcomes and limitations: More expansion of tumor-associated blood clones, seen at 3 weeks, marked durable-benefit patients.

Some clones are missing from TCRdb's copy, which holds only in-frame ones; the method was immunoSEQ multiplex PCR. The sample contains some 90,000 clones, roughly 90% of which appear only once. Sample time point: pretreatment peripheral blood. The diagnosis in patients was locally advanced or metastatic urothelial carcinoma. The material was PBMCs, obtained around atezolizumab (anti-PD-L1) treatment. The clonotype was recovered from an elderly woman with urothelial cancer.

The DNA of the CDR3 is TGCAGCGTTGGGGGGAGGAAAGAGACCCAGTACTTC. This codes for CSVGGRKETQYF. The chain couples TRBV29-1 to TRBJ2-5; TRBD2 is a possible D gene (6 bases). Germline CDR1 SQVTM, CDR2 ANQGSEA. This CDR3 spans 12 amino acids. Trimming took off 4 bases at V and 3 bases at J, with 9 bases between the two ends.